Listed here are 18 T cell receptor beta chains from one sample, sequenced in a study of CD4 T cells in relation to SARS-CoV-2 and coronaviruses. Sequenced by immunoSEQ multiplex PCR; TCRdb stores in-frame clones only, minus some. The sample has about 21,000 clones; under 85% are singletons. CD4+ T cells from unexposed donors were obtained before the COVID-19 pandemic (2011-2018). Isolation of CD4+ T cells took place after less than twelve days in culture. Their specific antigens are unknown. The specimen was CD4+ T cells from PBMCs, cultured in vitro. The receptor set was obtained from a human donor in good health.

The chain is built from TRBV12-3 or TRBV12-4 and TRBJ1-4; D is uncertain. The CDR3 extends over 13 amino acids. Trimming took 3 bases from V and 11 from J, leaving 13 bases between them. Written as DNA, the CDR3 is TGTGCCAGCAGTTTGTTGTCTCGTGGGAAACTGTTTTTT. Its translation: CASSLLSRGKLFF.

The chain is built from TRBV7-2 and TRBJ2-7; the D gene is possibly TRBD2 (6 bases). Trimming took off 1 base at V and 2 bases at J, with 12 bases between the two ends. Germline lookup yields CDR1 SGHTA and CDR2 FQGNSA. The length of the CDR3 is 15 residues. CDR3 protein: CASSLGAGTTYEQYF. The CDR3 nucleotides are TGTGCCAGCAGCTTAGGGGCGGGGACCACCTACGAGCAGTACTTC.

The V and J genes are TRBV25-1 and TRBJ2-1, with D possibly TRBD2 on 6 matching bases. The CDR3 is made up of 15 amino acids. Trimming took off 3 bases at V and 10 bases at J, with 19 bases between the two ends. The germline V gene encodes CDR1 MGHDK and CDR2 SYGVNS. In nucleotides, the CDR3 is TGTGCCAGCAGTGACAGGACTAAGAGGCAGGGAGAGCAGTTCTTC. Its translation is CASSDRTKRQGEQFF. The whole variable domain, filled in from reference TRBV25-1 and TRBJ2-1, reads EADIYQTPRYLVIGTGKKITLECSQTMGHDKMYWYQQDPGMELHLIHYSYGVNSTEKGDLSSESTVSRIRTEHFPLTLESARPSHTSQYLCASSDRTKRQGEQFFGPGTRLTVL.

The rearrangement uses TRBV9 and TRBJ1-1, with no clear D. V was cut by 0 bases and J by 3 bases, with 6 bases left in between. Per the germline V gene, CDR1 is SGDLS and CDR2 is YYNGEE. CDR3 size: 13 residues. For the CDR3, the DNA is TGTGCCAGCAGCGTAGCCCAAGACACTGAAGCTTTCTTT. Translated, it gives CASSVAQDTEAFF.

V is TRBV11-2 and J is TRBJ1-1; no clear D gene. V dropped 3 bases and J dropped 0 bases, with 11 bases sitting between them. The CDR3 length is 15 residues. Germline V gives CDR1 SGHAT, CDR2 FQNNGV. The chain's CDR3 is CASSFTEKMNTEAFF. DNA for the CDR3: TGTGCCAGCAGCTTTACAGAGAAAATGAACACTGAAGCTTTCTTT.

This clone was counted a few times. Here the CDR3 reads CSASTTGVRNEQFF. CDR3 nucleotide sequence: TGCAGTGCTAGTACAACGGGAGTCCGCAATGAGCAGTTCTTC. The chain links TRBV20-1 to TRBJ2-1; D is perhaps TRBD2 (6 bases). There are 14 residues in the CDR3. Trimming took 3 bases from V and 6 from J, leaving 15 bases between them. The germline CDR1 and CDR2 sequences are DFQATT and SNEGSKA (reference sequence).

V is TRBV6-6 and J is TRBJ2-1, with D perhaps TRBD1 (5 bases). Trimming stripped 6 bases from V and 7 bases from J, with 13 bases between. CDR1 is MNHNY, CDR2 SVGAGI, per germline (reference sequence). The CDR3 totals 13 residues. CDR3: CASSQGPRNEQFF. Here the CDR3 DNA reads TGTGCCAGCAGCCAGGGCCCAAGGAATGAGCAGTTCTTC.

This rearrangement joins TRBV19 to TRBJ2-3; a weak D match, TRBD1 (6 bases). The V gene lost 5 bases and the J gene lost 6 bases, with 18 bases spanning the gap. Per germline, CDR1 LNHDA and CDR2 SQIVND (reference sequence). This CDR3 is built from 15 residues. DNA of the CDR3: TGTGCCAGTAGTCGAACCGGGACCCAGGGGGATACGCAGTATTTT. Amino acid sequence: CASSRTGTQGDTQYF.

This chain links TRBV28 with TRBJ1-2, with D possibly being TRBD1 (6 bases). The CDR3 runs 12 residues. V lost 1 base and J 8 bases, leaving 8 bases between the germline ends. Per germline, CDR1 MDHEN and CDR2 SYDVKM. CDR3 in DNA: TGTGCCAGCAGTTTATCAGGGGAAGGCTACACCTTC. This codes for CASSLSGEGYTF.

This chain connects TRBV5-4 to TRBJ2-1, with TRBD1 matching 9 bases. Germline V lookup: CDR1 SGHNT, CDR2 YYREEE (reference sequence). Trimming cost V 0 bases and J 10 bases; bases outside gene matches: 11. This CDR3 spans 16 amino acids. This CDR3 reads CASSLATGDRAREQFF. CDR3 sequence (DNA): TGTGCCAGCAGCTTGGCGACGGGGGACAGGGCGAGAGAGCAGTTCTTC.

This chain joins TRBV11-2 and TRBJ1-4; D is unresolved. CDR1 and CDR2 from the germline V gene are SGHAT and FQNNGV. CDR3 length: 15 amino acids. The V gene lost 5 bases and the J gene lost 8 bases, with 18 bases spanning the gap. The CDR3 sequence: CASSPVAPKGEKLFF. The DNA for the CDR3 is TGTGCCAGCAGCCCCGTGGCTCCTAAAGGGGAAAAACTGTTTTTT. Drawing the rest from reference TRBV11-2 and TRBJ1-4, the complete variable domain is EAGVAQSPRYKIIEKRQSVAFWCNPISGHATLYWYQQILGQGPKLLIQFQNNGVVDDSQLPKDRFSAERLKGVDSTLKIQPAKLEDSAVYLCASSPVAPKGEKLFFGSGTQLSVL.

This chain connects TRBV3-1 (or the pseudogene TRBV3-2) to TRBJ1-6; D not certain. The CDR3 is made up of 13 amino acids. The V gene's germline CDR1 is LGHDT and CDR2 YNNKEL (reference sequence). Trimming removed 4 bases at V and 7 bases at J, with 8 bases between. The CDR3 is CASSPSQNSPLHF. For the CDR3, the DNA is TGTGCCAGCAGCCCTTCACAGAATTCACCCCTCCACTTT.

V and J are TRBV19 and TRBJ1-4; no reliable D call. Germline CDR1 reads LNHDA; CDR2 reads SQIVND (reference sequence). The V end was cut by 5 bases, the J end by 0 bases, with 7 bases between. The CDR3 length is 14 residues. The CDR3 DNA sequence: TGTGCCAGTAGTCCGGGCCCAACTAATGAAAAACTGTTTTTT. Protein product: CASSPGPTNEKLFF.

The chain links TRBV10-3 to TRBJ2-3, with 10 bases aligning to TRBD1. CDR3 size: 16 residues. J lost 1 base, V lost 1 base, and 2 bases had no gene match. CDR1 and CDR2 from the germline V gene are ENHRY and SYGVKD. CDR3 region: CAISELGQGGTDTQYF. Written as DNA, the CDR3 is TGTGCCATCAGTGAGTTAGGACAGGGGGGCACAGATACGCAGTATTTT.

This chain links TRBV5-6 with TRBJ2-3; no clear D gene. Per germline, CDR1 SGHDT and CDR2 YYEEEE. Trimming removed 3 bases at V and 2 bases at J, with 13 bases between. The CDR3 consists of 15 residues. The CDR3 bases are TGTGCCAGCAGCTCACTCAGCACTACCACAGATACGCAGTATTTT. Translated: CASSSLSTTTDTQYF.

The CDR3 DNA sequence: TGTGCCAGCAGCTTAGCCCCAAGACTAGCCCATACGCAGTATTTT. It encodes CASSLAPRLAHTQYF. The V and J genes are TRBV7-6 and TRBJ2-3; the match to TRBD2 covers 7 bases. This CDR3 spans 15 amino acids. The junction had 7 bases not matched to a gene; V was cut back by 0 bases and J by 7 bases. Germline CDR1 and CDR2: SGHVS and FNYEAQ.

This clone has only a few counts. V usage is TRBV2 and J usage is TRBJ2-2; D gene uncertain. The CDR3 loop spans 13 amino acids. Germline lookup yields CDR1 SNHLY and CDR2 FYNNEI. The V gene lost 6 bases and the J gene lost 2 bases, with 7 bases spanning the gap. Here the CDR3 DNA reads TGTGCCAGCAGGACCATAAACACCGGGGAGCTGTTTTTT. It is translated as CASRTINTGELFF. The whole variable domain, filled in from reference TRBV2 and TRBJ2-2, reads EPEVTQTPSHQVTQMGQEVILRCVPISNHLYFYWYRQILGQKVEFLVSFYNNEISEKSEIFDDQFSVERPDGSNFTLKIRSTKLEDSAMYFCASRTINTGELFFGEGSRLTVL.

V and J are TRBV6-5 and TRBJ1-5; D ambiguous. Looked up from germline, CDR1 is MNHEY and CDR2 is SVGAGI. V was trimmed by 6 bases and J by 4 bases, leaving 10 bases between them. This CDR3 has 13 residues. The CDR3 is CASRADGNQPQHF. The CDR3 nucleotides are TGTGCCAGCAGGGCGGACGGGAATCAGCCCCAGCATTTT.